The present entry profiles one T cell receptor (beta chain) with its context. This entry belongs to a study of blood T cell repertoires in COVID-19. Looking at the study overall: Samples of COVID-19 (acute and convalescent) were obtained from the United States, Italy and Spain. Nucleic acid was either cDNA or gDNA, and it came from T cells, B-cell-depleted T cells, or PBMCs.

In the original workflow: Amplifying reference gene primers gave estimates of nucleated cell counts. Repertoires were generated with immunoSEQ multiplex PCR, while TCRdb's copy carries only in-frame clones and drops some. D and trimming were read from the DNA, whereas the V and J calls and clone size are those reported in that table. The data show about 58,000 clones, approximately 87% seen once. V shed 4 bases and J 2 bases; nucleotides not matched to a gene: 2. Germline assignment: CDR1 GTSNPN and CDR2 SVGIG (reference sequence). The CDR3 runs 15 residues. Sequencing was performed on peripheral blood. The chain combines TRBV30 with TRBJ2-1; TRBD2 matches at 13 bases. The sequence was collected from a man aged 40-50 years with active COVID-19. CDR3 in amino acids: CAWKLAGGAYNEQFF. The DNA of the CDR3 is TGTGCCTGGAAACTAGCGGGGGGGGCCTACAATGAGCAGTTCTTC. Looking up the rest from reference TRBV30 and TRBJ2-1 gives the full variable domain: SQTIHQWPATLVQPVGSPLSLECTVEGTSNPNLYWYRQAAGRGLQLLFYSVGIGQISSEVPQNLSASRPQDRQFILSSKKLLLSDSGFYLCAWKLAGGAYNEQFFGPGTRLTVL.